This T cell receptor (beta chain) was profiled in a study of radiotherapy plus CTLA-4 blockade in lung cancer. Study overall: Objective responses emerged in around a sixth of patients, and 31% attained disease control.

The data were produced by immunoSEQ multiplex PCR, yet TCRdb's version contains in-frame clones alone and is incomplete. The sample has about 78,000 clones, around 88% seen once; the top ten hold just over 2%. General observations from the study: In blood, tumor-derived TCR clones expanded after radiotherapy plus ipilimumab. Best predicting response, reportedly, were early blood T cell clone dynamics, with interferon-beta.

In regard to this clone: Antigen specificity is unknown.

The clonotype originates from a human donor with non-small cell lung cancer who had a partial response to radiotherapy plus ipilimumab. The sample here was peripheral blood, taken from a patient treated with radiotherapy plus ipilimumab.

As DNA, the CDR3 is TGTGCCAGCAGCCAAGAAGGGGCTGTTAGGTCCGATGAGCAGTTCTTC. This translates into CASSQEGAVRSDEQFF. The chain employs TRBV14 and TRBJ2-1, with D possibly TRBD1 on 5 matching bases. The CDR3 consists of 16 residues. Germline-derived CDR1 and CDR2 are SGHDN and FVKESK. V was clipped by 0 bases and J by 8 bases, with 17 bases between them.